The 25 T cell receptor beta chains given below trace back to one sample, sequenced in a study of blood T cell repertoires in COVID-19 (TCRdb year 2020). The library was obtained by the immunoSEQ multiplex PCR assay. TCRdb holds this immuneACCESS table with in-frame rearrangements only. Some clones are missing; in checked studies, unresolved V genes explain under half, and the rest has no known cause. Here the sample has approximately 66,000 clones; about 87% occur a single time. The ten top clones hold 8.3% of the sample. Material for sequencing was peripheral blood. These receptors all come from a human donor with active COVID-19. The donor label of this sample is uncertain.

The genes are TRBV7-6 and TRBJ1-5; TRBD1 aligns across 10 bases. Per germline, CDR1 SGHVS and CDR2 FNYEAQ. Germline trimming cut 5 bases from V and 7 bases from J; bases unmatched to any gene: 8. This CDR3 is 15 amino acids long. The CDR3 region has the DNA TGTGCCAGCAGCACGGGACAGGGGTTAGGCCAGCCCCAGCATTTT. Translation: CASSTGQGLGQPQHF.

CDR3 in DNA: TGTGCCAGTCGGTTAGACCGGAGCTCCTACAATGAGCAGTTCTTC. As protein: CASRLDRSSYNEQFF. V usage is TRBV19 and J usage is TRBJ2-1; no firm D call. The germline gives CDR1 LNHDA, CDR2 SQIVND (reference sequence). The CDR3 is 15 amino acids. V was trimmed by 8 bases and J by 0 bases, leaving 14 bases between them.

The gene calls are TRBV28 and TRBJ2-3; TRBD2 might be the D (6 bases). Trimming left V 7 bases short and J 0 bases short, with 14 bases between. Germline CDR1 reads MDHEN; CDR2 reads SYDVKM. CDR3 length equals 15 residues. The CDR3 sequence: CASKEPGTSTDTQYF. The CDR3 coding sequence is TGTGCCAGCAAAGAACCGGGGACTAGCACAGATACGCAGTATTTT. The entire variable domain, with the rest obtained from reference TRBV28 and TRBJ2-3, is as follows: DVKVTQSSRYLVKRTGEKVFLECVQDMDHENMFWYRQDPGLGLRLIYFSYDVKMKEKGDIPEGYSVSREKKERFSLILESASTNQTSMYLCASKEPGTSTDTQYFGPGTRLTVL.

The chain uses TRBV7-9 and TRBJ2-7; TRBD1 is a possible D gene (6 bases). The ends were cut back, 3 bases at V and 0 bases at J, with 12 bases in the middle. CDR1 and CDR2 (germline): SEHNR, FQNEAQ (reference sequence). The CDR3 totals 15 residues. In DNA, the CDR3 is TGTGCCAGCAGCTTCCGGGCAGGGGACTCCTACGAGCAGTACTTC. Translation: CASSFRAGDSYEQYF.

The rearrangement joins TRBV9 to TRBJ2-7, with 7 bases matching TRBD2. Germline V lookup: CDR1 SGDLS, CDR2 YYNGEE. The CDR3 runs to 13 residues. The junction had 5 bases not matched to a gene; V was cut back by 2 bases and J by 6 bases. Written as DNA, the CDR3 is TGTGCCAGCAGCGTTGCGGGAGAATCCGAGCAGTACTTC. The encoded protein is CASSVAGESEQYF.

The V call is TRBV27, the J call TRBJ1-2, with D tentatively TRBD1 (5 bases). The CDR3 loop spans 13 amino acids. Per germline, CDR1 MNHEY and CDR2 SMNVEV (reference sequence). Trimming stripped 3 bases from V and 4 bases from J, with 9 bases between. The CDR3 sequence is CASSFDRFYGYTF. As DNA, the CDR3 is TGTGCCAGCAGTTTTGACAGATTCTATGGCTACACCTTC.

J is TRBJ2-7 and V is TRBV11-2, with a weak D call TRBD2 (5 bases). Trimming took off 4 bases at V and 4 bases at J, with 14 bases between the two ends. Germline V gene sequence: CDR1 SGHAT, CDR2 FQNNGV. The CDR3 has 14 amino acids. The DNA for the CDR3 is TGTGCCAGCAGCTCCCAACTAGACGGATACGAGCAGTACTTC. Translation: CASSSQLDGYEQYF.

The V and J genes are TRBV9 and TRBJ2-2; 11 nucleotides match TRBD2. The CDR3 has 17 residues. Germline lookup yields CDR1 SGDLS and CDR2 YYNGEE. V shed 0 bases and J 5 bases; nucleotides not matched to a gene: 6. CDR3 loop: CASSVASGGPQTGELFF. The CDR3 DNA sequence: TGTGCCAGCAGCGTAGCTAGCGGGGGGCCCCAGACCGGGGAGCTGTTTTTT. The full variable domain, in which reference TRBV9 and TRBJ2-2 provide the parts outside the CDR3, is DSGVTQTPKHLITATGQRVTLRCSPRSGDLSVYWYQQSLDQGLQFLIQYYNGEERAKGNILERFSAQQFPDLHSELNLSSLELGDSALYFCASSVASGGPQTGELFFGEGSRLTVL.

The rearrangement links TRBV27 to TRBJ1-4; 7 nucleotides agree with TRBD1. The CDR3 covers 14 residues. V was clipped by 6 bases and J by 5 bases; unmatched bases: 6. Germline V gene lookup returns CDR1 MNHEY and CDR2 SMNVEV (reference sequence). CDR3 sequence: CASRPGQQNEKLFF. CDR3 nucleotides: TGTGCCAGCAGACCGGGACAGCAGAATGAAAAACTGTTTTTT. Together with reference TRBV27 and TRBJ1-4, the CDR3 gives the full variable domain: EAQVTQNPRYLITVTGKKLTVTCSQNMNHEYMSWYRQDPGLGLRQIYYSMNVEVTDKGDVPEGYKVSRKEKRNFPLILESPSPNQTSLYFCASRPGQQNEKLFFGSGTQLSVL.

The gene calls are TRBV27 and TRBJ1-4; D might be TRBD1 (5 bases). V lost 4 bases and J lost 11, with 8 bases in between. Germline V gene lookup returns CDR1 MNHEY and CDR2 SMNVEV (reference sequence). This CDR3 has 11 residues. The chain's CDR3 is CASSSGGKLFF. CDR3 nucleotides: TGTGCCAGCAGTTCGGGGGGGAAACTGTTTTTT.

The rearrangement joins TRBV6-5 to TRBJ2-1; 7 nucleotides agree with TRBD2. The CDR3 is 15 amino acids. Germline V lookup: CDR1 MNHEY, CDR2 SVGAGI. J was trimmed by 7 bases and V by 7 bases; bases with no gene match: 13. CDR3 region: CASIFRDYPGNEQFF. CDR3 sequence (DNA): TGTGCCAGCATATTCCGGGACTACCCGGGGAATGAGCAGTTCTTC.

J is TRBJ2-3 and V is TRBV15, with 13 bases identical to TRBD2. V lost 6 bases to trimming and J lost 6 bases; unmatched junction nucleotides: 12. CDR3 size: 17 residues. Per germline, CDR1 LNHNV and CDR2 YYDKDF (reference sequence). CDR3 nucleotides: TGTGCCACCAGGGCCCCAGGACTAGCGGGAGTTTGGGATACGCAGTATTTT. Its translation is CATRAPGLAGVWDTQYF.

The CDR3 reads CASSDWTSGPGITQYF. CDR3 bases: TGTGCCAGCAGTGACTGGACTAGCGGTCCCGGAATAACGCAGTATTTT. The chain joins TRBV25-1 to TRBJ2-3; 10 nucleotides match TRBD2. Germline CDR1 MGHDK, CDR2 SYGVNS. After removal of 3 bases from V and 9 bases from J, the junction contained 12 bases not matched to a gene. The length of the CDR3 is 16 residues.

The gene calls are TRBV5-1 and TRBJ2-5, with 10 bases that match TRBD1. Germline V gene data show CDR1 as SGHRS and CDR2 as YFSETQ. This CDR3 is built from 15 residues. Losses at the gene ends were 2 bases for V and 6 bases for J; bases not matched to a gene: 7. The CDR3: CASSLGQGVIKTQYF. DNA of the CDR3: TGCGCCAGCAGCTTAGGACAGGGGGTAATAAAGACCCAGTACTTC.

The chain carries TRBV5-1 and TRBJ1-5; possibly TRBD1 for D (6 bases). This CDR3 spans 15 amino acids. In germline, CDR1 is SGHRS, CDR2 YFSETQ. Trimming removed 0 bases at V and 1 base at J, with 8 bases between. In nucleotides, the CDR3 is TGCGCCAGCAGCTTGGCTGGACAGAGCAATCAGCCCCAGCATTTT. Its protein product is CASSLAGQSNQPQHF. Full variable domain (rest looked up from reference TRBV5-1 and TRBJ1-5): KAGVTQTPRYLIKTRGQQVTLSCSPISGHRSVSWYQQTPGQGLQFLFEYFSETQRNKGNFPGRFSGRQFSNSRSEMNVSTLELGDSALYLCASSLAGQSNQPQHFGDGTRLSIL.

This chain connects TRBV10-1 to TRBJ2-1, with TRBD2 identical over 9 bases. CDR1 and CDR2 from the germline V gene are WNHNN and SYGVQD (reference sequence). This CDR3 region has 15 residues. V was clipped by 7 bases and J by 2 bases; unmatched bases: 6. CDR3 residues: CASTATSGAYNEQFF. The CDR3 DNA follows: TGCGCCAGCACCGCGACTAGCGGAGCCTACAATGAGCAGTTCTTC.

This rearrangement joins TRBV13 to TRBJ2-3, with 8 bases identical to TRBD2. CDR3 length: 16 amino acids. After removal of 2 bases from V and 0 bases from J, the junction contained 4 bases not matched to a gene. Germline CDR1 and CDR2: PRHDT and FYEKMQ (reference sequence). The CDR3 DNA is TGTGCCAGCAGCTTAACAGCGGGGGCCAGCACAGATACGCAGTATTTT. It yields the protein CASSLTAGASTDTQYF.

This sequence joins TRBV15 and TRBJ2-2, with TRBD1 matching 7 bases. Germline-derived CDR1 and CDR2 are LNHNV and YYDKDF (reference sequence). Trimming at V came to 0 bases and at J to 0 bases, leaving 1 base not matched to a gene. The CDR3 is 16 residues long. The CDR3 region has the DNA TGTGCCACCAGCAGAGAGGACAGGCCGAACACCGGGGAGCTGTTTTTT. This gives the protein CATSREDRPNTGELFF.

This chain uses TRBV28 with TRBJ2-2; D gene ambiguous. Germline CDR1 reads MDHEN; CDR2 reads SYDVKM. The CDR3 length is 15 residues. Trimming took 2 bases from V and 1 from J, leaving 8 bases between them. CDR3 sequence reads: CASSLLTWNTGELFF. CDR3 DNA sequence: TGTGCCAGCAGTTTACTGACTTGGAACACCGGGGAGCTGTTTTTT. The entire variable domain, with the rest obtained from reference TRBV28 and TRBJ2-2, is as follows: DVKVTQSSRYLVKRTGEKVFLECVQDMDHENMFWYRQDPGLGLRLIYFSYDVKMKEKGDIPEGYSVSREKKERFSLILESASTNQTSMYLCASSLLTWNTGELFFGEGSRLTVL.

The chain links TRBV5-1 to TRBJ2-3; tentatively, D is TRBD1 (6 bases). The CDR3 has 15 residues. Between the trimmed V and J ends, which lost 7 bases and 3 bases, there was a span of 18 bases. The germline gives CDR1 SGHRS, CDR2 YFSETQ. CDR3 region: CASQRRTGRTDTQYF. The CDR3 DNA is TGCGCCAGCCAGCGGAGAACAGGGCGAACAGATACGCAGTATTTT.

This chain joins TRBV7-9 and TRBJ2-1; TRBD2 agrees at 9 bases. CDR3 length: 16 residues. V lost 0 bases and J lost 8; bases outside the gene matches: 8. From germline, CDR1 is SEHNR and CDR2 FQNEAQ (reference sequence). The CDR3 DNA reads as TGTGCCAGCAGCTTAGCGCTCGGTAGCGGGGGCTATGAGCAGTTCTTC. Translating it yields CASSLALGSGGYEQFF.

The chain carries TRBV7-8 and TRBJ2-2, with 9 bases that match TRBD1. From germline, CDR1 is SGHVS and CDR2 FQNEAQ. This CDR3 is 14 amino acids long. V was clipped by 4 bases and J by 7 bases; unmatched bases: 4. The CDR3 loop reads CASSSDRGDGELFF. The DNA of the CDR3 is TGTGCCAGCAGCTCGGACAGGGGAGACGGGGAGCTGTTTTTT. Together with reference TRBV7-8 and TRBJ2-2, the CDR3 gives the full variable domain: GAGVSQSPRYKVAKRGQDVALRCDPISGHVSLFWYQQALGQGPEFLTYFQNEAQLDKSGLPSDRFFAERPEGSVSTLKIQRTQQEDSAVYLCASSSDRGDGELFFGEGSRLTVL.

The chain links TRBV19 to TRBJ1-1, with TRBD1 as a possible D gene (6 bases). There are 14 residues in the CDR3. Germline-derived CDR1 and CDR2 are LNHDA and SQIVND (reference sequence). Trimming removed 7 bases at V and 4 bases at J, with 16 bases between. In DNA form, the CDR3 reads TGTGCCAGTACTATGAAACAGGGTACCACTGAAGCTTTCTTT. Its translation is CASTMKQGTTEAFF.

The chain uses TRBV5-1 and TRBJ2-1, with 7 nucleotides matching TRBD1. The CDR3 runs 15 residues. CDR1 and CDR2 (germline): SGHRS, YFSETQ. Trimming removed 6 bases from V and 5 bases from J; junction bases left unmatched: 11. The CDR3 loop is CASTNGQVPHNEQFF. CDR3 bases: TGCGCCAGCACCAACGGACAGGTTCCCCACAATGAGCAGTTCTTC.

The genes are TRBV19 and TRBJ2-3; 8 bases agree with TRBD1. Losses at the gene ends were 7 bases for V and 3 bases for J; bases not matched to a gene: 9. This CDR3 has 15 residues. Per germline, CDR1 LNHDA and CDR2 SQIVND (reference sequence). CDR3 DNA sequence: TGTGCCAGTAATAGACAGGGGCGAGTAACAGATACGCAGTATTTT. Protein sequence: CASNRQGRVTDTQYF.